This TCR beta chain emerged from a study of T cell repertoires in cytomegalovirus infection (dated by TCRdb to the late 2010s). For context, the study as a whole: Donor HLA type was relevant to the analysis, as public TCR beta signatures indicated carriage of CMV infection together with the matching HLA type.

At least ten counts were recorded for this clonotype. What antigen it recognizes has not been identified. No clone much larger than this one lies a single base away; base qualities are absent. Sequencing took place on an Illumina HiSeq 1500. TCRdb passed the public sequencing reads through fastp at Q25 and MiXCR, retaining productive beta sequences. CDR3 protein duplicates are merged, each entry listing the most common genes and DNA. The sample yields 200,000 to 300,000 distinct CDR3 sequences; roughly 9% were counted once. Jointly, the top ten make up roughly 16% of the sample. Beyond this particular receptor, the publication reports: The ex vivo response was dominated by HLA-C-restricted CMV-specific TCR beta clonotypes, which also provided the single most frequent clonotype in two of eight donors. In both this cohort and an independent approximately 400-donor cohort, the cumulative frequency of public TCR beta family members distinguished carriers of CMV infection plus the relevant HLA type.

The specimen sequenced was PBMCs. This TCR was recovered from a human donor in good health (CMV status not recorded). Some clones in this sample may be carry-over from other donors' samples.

The nucleotides read TGTGCCAGCAGCCCTGGACTAGCGGCCGATACGCAGTATTTT. This is translated as CASSPGLAADTQYF. This receptor chain uses TRBV7-2 and TRBJ2-3; 10 central bases correspond to TRBD2. The germline V gene sets CDR1 to SGHTA and CDR2 to FQGNSA. Trimming removed 5 bases from V and 6 bases from J; the gene matches leave 5 bases unexplained. Measured from the cysteine to the phenylalanine, the CDR3 is 14 residues long. Only the CDR3 region is kept as DNA, spanning 42 bases read in frame from base 1.